Listed below are T cell receptor beta chains from one sample, sequenced in a study of shared clonotypes between healthy human individuals. The data were produced by immunoSEQ multiplex PCR, yet TCRdb's version contains in-frame clones alone and is incomplete. This sample yields 650,000 to 700,000 clones, of which 90% are seen a single time; about 33% belongs to the top ten. Sequences were obtained from memory CD8+ T cells from PBMCs. These receptors all come from a man younger than 35 in good health. Some clones in this sample may be carry-over from other donors' samples. CDR3s include the opening cysteine and the closing phenylalanine or tryptophan. The D gene is left open where the match is weak. Clone size is given for some rows only: seen once, a few or many times, or a class if the clone is expanded.

TRBJ1-1	13	TRBV7-8	TRBD1	.	CASSRGQGTEAFF	TGTGCCAGCAGCAGGGGACAGGGCACTGAAGCTTTCTTT
TRBJ2-3	15	TRBV7-2	.	.	CASSLLGSSTDTQYF	TGTGCCAGCAGCTTACTCGGATCTAGCACAGATACGCAGTATTTT
TRBJ2-1	15	TRBV7-8	.	once	CASSPQSSSYNEQFF	TGTGCCAGCAGCCCCCAGTCAAGCTCCTACAATGAGCAGTTCTTC
TRBJ2-7	15	TRBV19	TRBD1	.	CASSTGQGLTYEQYF	TGTGCCAGTAGTACCGGACAGGGTTTAACCTACGAGCAGTACTTC
TRBJ1-2	12	TRBV6-1	.	once	CASSDGGYGYTF	TGTGCCAGCAGTGACGGTGGCTATGGCTACACCTTC
TRBJ1-1	16	TRBV14	TRBD1	.	CASSVSADRDWTEAFF	TGTGCCAGCAGCGTGAGTGCGGACAGGGATTGGACTGAAGCTTTCTTT
TRBJ2-7	13	TRBV19	.	.	CASSTPPLPQKYF	TGTGCCAGTAGTACCCCCCCGCTCCCGCAGAAGTACTTC
TRBJ2-1	12	TRBV19	.	.	CASSLGGVGQFF	TGTGCCAGTAGCCTCGGAGGGGTCGGGCAGTTCTTC
TRBJ2-2	17	TRBV27	.	.	CASSLSVGDEGTGELFF	TGTGCCAGCAGTTTATCGGTGGGGGATGAGGGAACCGGGGAGCTGTTTTTT
TRBJ2-1	15	TRBV10-2	.	.	CASSESWGSYNEQFF	TGCGCCAGCAGTGAGTCATGGGGCTCCTACAATGAGCAGTTCTTC
TRBJ1-1	14	TRBV7-9	.	.	CASSLASQNTEAFF	TGTGCCAGCAGCTTAGCCAGCCAGAACACTGAAGCTTTCTTT
TRBJ2-2	15	TRBV7-9	TRBD2	.	CASSSGREGPGELFF	TGTGCCAGCAGCTCGGGGCGGGAGGGCCCCGGGGAGCTGTTTTTT
TRBJ2-7	15	TRBV29-1	TRBD2	.	CSVEEGREIPYEQYF	TGCAGCGTTGAAGAAGGGCGGGAGATCCCCTACGAGCAGTACTTC
TRBJ1-1	14	TRBV10-3	TRBD1	.	CAISVDRGGTEAFF	TGTGCCATCAGTGTAGACAGGGGAGGTACTGAAGCTTTCTTT
TRBJ2-7	16	TRBV19	.	.	CASSIVDPVLSYEQYF	TGTGCCAGTAGTATAGTGGATCCGGTTCTCTCCTACGAGCAGTACTTC
TRBJ2-1	14	TRBV5-6	TRBD2	.	CASRSGTNTNEQFF	TGTGCCAGCAGAAGCGGGACTAACACTAATGAGCAGTTCTTC
TRBJ1-1	15	TRBV29-1	.	.	CSVAFPGSVNTEAFF	TGCAGCGTTGCCTTCCCCGGGTCAGTGAACACTGAAGCTTTCTTT
TRBJ2-2	16	TRBV28	.	.	CASSLGGWAGTGELFF	TGTGCCAGCAGTTTAGGCGGGTGGGCCGGGACCGGGGAGCTGTTTTTT
TRBJ2-7	14	TRBV7-8	.	.	CASSLGAQYYEQYF	TGTGCCAGCAGCTTGGGGGCGCAGTACTACGAGCAGTACTTC
TRBJ2-7	17	TRBV7-6	TRBD2	.	CASSLGPSGRLTYEQYF	TGTGCCAGCAGCTTAGGGCCTAGCGGGAGATTAACCTACGAGCAGTACTTC
TRBJ2-7	14	TRBV9	.	.	CASSVGGISYEQYF	TGTGCCAGCAGCGTAGGCGGGATCTCCTACGAGCAGTACTTC
TRBJ1-1	17	TRBV7-8	.	.	CASSLGRFRVGDTEAFF	TGTGCCAGCAGCTTAGGCCGATTCAGAGTGGGGGACACTGAAGCTTTCTTT
TRBJ1-1	13	TRBV11-2	.	.	CASSRPTRTEAFF	TGTGCCAGCAGCCGTCCAACGAGGACTGAAGCTTTCTTT
TRBJ2-1	15	TRBV6-1	.	many	CASSEGKGFYNEQFF	TGTGCCAGCAGTGAAGGGAAGGGTTTCTACAATGAGCAGTTCTTC
TRBJ1-5	14	TRBV9	TRBD1	.	CASSGTGAGQPQHF	TGTGCCAGCAGCGGGACAGGGGCAGGTCAGCCCCAGCATTTT
TRBJ2-1	12	TRBV27	.	.	CASSLSSNEQFF	TGTGCCAGCAGTTTATCGTCGAATGAGCAGTTCTTC
TRBJ2-7	13	TRBV27	.	.	CASSVTLRHEQYF	TGTGCCAGCAGTGTGACCCTAAGACACGAGCAGTACTTC